Listed below are T cell receptor beta chains from one sample, sequenced in a study of T cells after yellow fever vaccination. MiXCR, run by TCRdb on the 5' RACE reads, gives a single entry per CDR3 protein. Of 550,000 or so distinct CDR3 sequences listed, about a fifth are singletons. Sequenced here: PBMCs, sampled 15 days after the yellow fever booster vaccination. Receptor source: a man aged 30 to 45 who received the YFV17D yellow fever vaccine. Both conserved end residues are part of each CDR3. Each record gives: V gene, J gene, CDR3 protein.

TRBV14	TRBJ1-6	CASSQGLRGIAPLHF
TRBV7-2	TRBJ2-1	CASSSSGGSYNEQFF
TRBV29-1	TRBJ2-1	CSVDRLLSYNEQFF
TRBV6-2/TRBV6-3	TRBJ2-7	CASSTPAGTSGSYAYEQYF
TRBV20-1	TRBJ1-6	CSVLLTQGGSSPLHF
TRBV20-1	TRBJ2-5	CSAKETSRAQYF
TRBV11-2	TRBJ2-7	CASSLSGRGQWERQYF
TRBV28	TRBJ2-7	CASSSPGGAQTEQYF
TRBV29-1	TRBJ1-2	CSVEVIETSTNYGYTF
TRBV3-1	TRBJ2-7	CASSQASSGEQYF
TRBV4-3	TRBJ2-7	CASSPAIGHAYEQYF
TRBV4-3	TRBJ2-3	CASSHDRGGTDTQYF
TRBV25-1	TRBJ2-1	CASKRAGGPLNEQFF
TRBV7-6	TRBJ2-1	CASSRISYNEQFF
TRBV7-2	TRBJ2-2	CASSLDANTGELFF
TRBV4-3	TRBJ1-1	CASSQRVVKDTEAFF
TRBV20-1	TRBJ2-1	CSALETSGSYEQFF